These 15 T cell receptor beta chains were sequenced from one sample in a study of molecular identifiers for immune sequencing clone quantification. Using its own MiXCR run on the PCR reads, TCRdb lists one record per CDR3 protein. Here the sample spans around 470,000 distinct CDR3 sequences, about a fifth being singletons. Sequencing was done on a sample of naive CD8+ T cells from blood, with Jurkat cell RNA spiked in. Subset of the sample: FACS-sorted CD8+CD4-CCR7+CD45RA+ naive T cells. The receptors originated from a human donor in good health. Some libraries in this study had Jurkat cell RNA spiked in.

With respect to this clonotype: This may be a read error, as it is one base from a much larger clone. The conserved phenylalanine or tryptophan normally closing the CDR3 is absent here, so this likely arose from a read error. This chain links TRBV27 with TRBJ2-3; D is perhaps TRBD1 or TRBD2 (5 bases each). Deletions cut 2 bases from V and 7 bases from J, with 16 bases between. The CDR3 spans 15 residues. Germline V gives CDR1 MNHEY, CDR2 SMNVEV (reference sequence). CDR3: CASSLRDEPPNTQYL. The CDR3 DNA reads as TGTGCCAGCAGTTTACGGGACGAACCGCCCAATACGCAGTATCTT.

Points on this clonotype: A much bigger clone sits one base away, suggesting this may be a read error. The chain combines TRBV4-2 with TRBJ2-2; D is ambiguous. The V and J ends lost 2 bases and 4 bases respectively, with 11 bases between them. The germline V gene encodes CDR1 LGHNA and CDR2 YNFKEQ. The CDR3 length is 15 residues. As DNA, the CDR3 is TGTGCCAGCAGCCAAAAGCCTCTCACCACCGGGGAGCTGTTTTTT. Protein product: CASSQKPLTTGELFF.

This clonotype appeared a few times. The gene calls are TRBV4-1 and TRBJ2-5; D is ambiguous. The CDR3 is 17 residues long. Germline V gene data show CDR1 as MGHRA and CDR2 as YSYEKL. V was trimmed by 2 bases and J by 5 bases, leaving 21 bases between them. The CDR3 is CASSQPGPLGALETQYF. CDR3 coding DNA: TGCGCCAGCAGCCAACCTGGTCCCCTGGGCGCATTGGAGACCCAGTACTTC.

This CDR3 is CASSSTGGSIYEQYF. The CDR3, as DNA: TGTGCCAGCAGCTCGACCGGGGGAAGCATCTACGAGCAGTACTTC. This chain joins TRBV11-2 and TRBJ2-7; tentative D call: TRBD2 (6 bases). CDR1 is SGHAT and CDR2 is FQNNGV in the germline V gene. Trimming cost V 4 bases and J 3 bases, with 16 bases left between them. CDR3 length: 15 amino acids.

At least ten counts were recorded for this clonotype. The chain couples TRBV9 to TRBJ2-3; D remains unclear. Trimming removed 0 bases from V and 6 bases from J, with 5 bases in between. CDR3 size: 12 residues. Germline V gives CDR1 SGDLS, CDR2 YYNGEE. The CDR3 spells CASSVATDTQYF. The CDR3 DNA follows: TGTGCCAGCAGCGTAGCTACGGATACGCAGTATTTT.

This clonotype was counted ten times or more. The chain is built from TRBV11-2 and TRBJ2-3; D gene ambiguous. This CDR3 is 13 amino acids long. CDR1 and CDR2 from the germline V gene are SGHAT and FQNNGV. The V gene lost 3 bases and the J gene lost 7 bases, with 11 bases spanning the gap. CDR3 region: CASSLEESYTQYF. The CDR3 DNA reads as TGTGCCAGCAGCTTGGAAGAGTCATATACGCAGTATTTT.

This sequence joins TRBV9 and TRBJ2-3; TRBD2 agrees at 11 bases. The CDR3 spans 19 residues. After removal of 4 bases from V and 0 bases from J, the junction contained 13 bases not matched to a gene. Per germline, CDR1 SGDLS and CDR2 YYNGEE. CDR3 sequence (DNA): TGTGCCAGCAGCCCGAGACGTCTAGCGGGGGGAACTAGCACAGATACGCAGTATTTT. It yields the protein CASSPRRLAGGTSTDTQYF.

This clonotype appeared a few times. CDR3 sequence: CASSLIGRGALETQYF. In DNA, the CDR3 is TGTGCCAGCAGCTTAATTGGCAGGGGGGCTTTGGAGACCCAGTACTTC. The rearrangement links TRBV7-9 to TRBJ2-5; tentatively, D is TRBD1 (7 bases). Deletions cut 2 bases from V and 5 bases from J, with 18 bases between. This CDR3 has 16 residues. Per germline, CDR1 SEHNR and CDR2 FQNEAQ (reference sequence).

This clonotype was seen ten or more times. The chain combines TRBV4-1 with TRBJ2-5; D is unresolved. This CDR3 comprises 14 residues. Trimming cost V 0 bases and J 0 bases, with 5 bases left between them. Germline V gives CDR1 MGHRA, CDR2 YSYEKL. CDR3 DNA sequence: TGCGCCAGCAGCCAAGAACCCCACCAAGAGACCCAGTACTTC. This translates into CASSQEPHQETQYF.

This sequence joins TRBV11-2 and TRBJ2-7; no reliable D call. V was trimmed by 3 bases and J by 3 bases, leaving 9 bases between them. This CDR3 is 13 amino acids long. From germline, CDR1 is SGHAT and CDR2 FQNNGV. The CDR3 sequence is CASSFGPNYEQYF. DNA for the CDR3: TGTGCCAGCAGCTTTGGACCGAACTACGAGCAGTACTTC.

This clonotype was recorded many times. The chain employs TRBV15 and TRBJ1-5; D possibly corresponds to TRBD1 (6 bases). The CDR3 runs 15 residues. V dropped 1 base and J dropped 1 base, with 8 bases sitting between them. Germline V gene sequence: CDR1 LNHNV, CDR2 YYDKDF (reference sequence). In DNA, the CDR3 is TGTGCCACCAGCAGAGTACAGGGCAGCAATCAGCCCCAGCATTTT. This encodes CATSRVQGSNQPQHF.

At least ten counts were recorded for this clonotype. The V gene is TRBV7-9, the J gene TRBJ1-3; D remains unclear. The CDR3 extends over 14 amino acids. The ends were cut back, 2 bases at V and 0 bases at J, with 5 bases in the middle. Germline-derived CDR1 and CDR2 are SEHNR and FQNEAQ (reference sequence). CDR3 loop: CASSLHGSGNTIYF. The CDR3 nucleotides are TGTGCCAGCAGCTTACACGGCTCTGGAAACACCATATATTTT.

The chain has TRBV27 and TRBJ2-1; no definite D call. The CDR3 has 16 residues. Trimming took 2 bases from V and 0 from J, leaving 11 bases between them. Germline V CDR1 and CDR2: MNHEY, SMNVEV (reference sequence). The CDR3 nucleotides read TGTGCCAGCAGTTTAGTGGGCCCTAGCTCCTACAATGAGCAGTTCTTC. Translation gives CASSLVGPSSYNEQFF.

There are many counts of this clonotype. The chain joins TRBV4-3 to TRBJ2-3; unclear D gene. This CDR3 is 14 amino acids long. Germline CDR1 reads LGHNA; CDR2 reads YSLEER. V was pared by 3 bases and J by 0 bases, with 7 bases between. The CDR3 reads CASSQSSSTDTQYF. CDR3 DNA: TGCGCCAGCAGCCAGAGTTCTAGCACAGATACGCAGTATTTT.

This clonotype showed up many times. The rearrangement joins TRBV4-3 to TRBJ2-7; a possible D gene is TRBD2 (5 bases). The CDR3 contains 13 residues. Germline CDR1 and CDR2: LGHNA and YSLEER. V was pared by 0 bases and J by 6 bases, with 9 bases between. Here the CDR3 reads CASSQDAGGEQYF. CDR3 DNA: TGCGCCAGCAGCCAAGATGCGGGCGGCGAGCAGTACTTC.